This T cell receptor beta chain was identified in a study of blood T cell repertoires in COVID-19. Whole-study context: The United States, Italy and Spain supplied acute and convalescent COVID-19 samples. T cells, B-cell-depleted T cells, or PBMCs supplied cDNA or gDNA.

The V end was cut by 7 bases, the J end by 0 bases, with 10 bases between. CDR1 is LNHDA and CDR2 is SQIVND in the germline V gene (reference sequence). This CDR3 region has 14 residues. In the original workflow: Reference gene primers were amplified, and this amplification served to estimate nucleated cell counts. Repertoires were generated with immunoSEQ multiplex PCR, while TCRdb's copy carries only in-frame clones and drops some. V and J calls and clone size follow that table, whereas D and trimming were derived from the DNA. The sample gives around 87,000 clones, approximately 90% of which show up once; around 8.6% is in the top ten.

The source of this sequence is a man in his fifties with acute or convalescent COVID-19. The J gene is TRBJ2-1, the V gene TRBV19; TRBD1 is a possible D gene (5 bases). The specimen sequenced was peripheral blood. CDR3 residues: CASTTGYSYNEQFF. CDR3 nucleotide sequence: TGTGCCAGTACCACAGGCTACTCCTACAATGAGCAGTTCTTC.